This T cell receptor (beta chain) was captured in a study of pediatric ulcerative colitis. Study summary: Ulcerative colitis patients had pancolitis or left-sided colitis, with confirming histology.

The survey-level immunoSEQ assay was used. Repertoires were generated with immunoSEQ multiplex PCR, while TCRdb's copy carries only in-frame clones and drops some. This table holds around 64,000 clones, 80% to 90% found once. The CDR3 extends over 14 amino acids. The J segment lost 2 bases and the V segment lost 4 bases, leaving 2 bases of the junction unmatched. CDR1 is KGHSH, CDR2 LQKENI, per germline. Points from the study as a whole: Substantially fewer templates came from a couple of patients' blood samples. Compared with controls, ulcerative colitis showed greater blood-rectum clone sharing.

With respect to this clone: The antigen is not known.

Sequenced input: blood. This clonotype was obtained from a boy younger than 18 with severe ulcerative colitis. The rearrangement joins TRBV18 to TRBJ1-5; 7 bases fit TRBD1. The CDR3 DNA follows: TGTGCCAGCTCACTTCAGGGGGGCAATCAGCCCCAGCATTTT. Its translation: CASSLQGGNQPQHF.